Presented here are 4 T cell receptor beta chains from one specimen sequenced in a study of cytomegalovirus exposure and HLA in healthy donors. This PCR relied on a set of 60 Vbeta primers and 13 Jbeta primers. Assay used: immunoSEQ multiplex PCR; TCRdb lists only in-frame clones, some missing. The sample has about 190,000 clones, around four fifths seen once; the top ten hold about 2.6%. Input material: PBMCs. The source is a woman aged 45-59 years in good health and CMV-seropositive.

For the CDR3, the DNA is TGTGCCAGCACTCAGGGGGCGGGGCAAGGAGAGACCCAGTACTTC. It translates to CASTQGAGQGETQYF. V gene TRBV7-2 combines with J gene TRBJ2-5, with 8 bases aligning to TRBD1. V trimming: 7 bases; J trimming: 4 bases; junction bases outside the gene matches: 11. CDR3 length equals 15 residues. Germline V CDR1 and CDR2: SGHTA, FQGNSA.

The chain recombines TRBV21-1 with TRBJ1-1. TRBV21-1 is given as a pseudogene. The CDR3 length is 12 residues. CDR3 coding DNA: TGTGCCTCCCGTACGGGGAACACTGAAGCTTTCTTT. This gives the protein CASRTGNTEAFF.

This clone was counted between two and nine times. This rearrangement joins TRBV4-2 to TRBJ2-3; 7 nucleotides match TRBD1. V shed 4 bases and J 5 bases; nucleotides not matched to a gene: 9. CDR1 and CDR2 (germline): LGHNA, YNFKEQ. The CDR3 is 15 residues long. The CDR3 sequence is CASSPDGTAGDTQYF. The CDR3 coding sequence is TGTGCCAGCAGCCCTGACGGGACAGCTGGAGATACGCAGTATTTT.

A single count supports this clone. The chain joins TRBV15 to TRBJ2-3; D may be TRBD2 (6 bases). Trimming shortened V by 0 bases and J by 1 base, and 17 bases separated the two germline ends. CDR1 LNHNV and CDR2 YYDKDF come from the germline V gene (reference sequence). This CDR3 comprises 18 residues. The DNA for the CDR3 is TGTGCCACCAGCAGAGATCCACCGGGGGTCGTCGGCACAGATACGCAGTATTTT. Translation gives CATSRDPPGVVGTDTQYF.